Following are 14 T cell receptor beta chains from one sample sequenced in a study of T cells in Graves' hyperthyroidism and ophthalmopathy. Authors of the study amplified TCR beta CDR3 regions from RNA transcripts. RT-PCR in the first round (using the HTBI primer set) targeted the TCR CDR3. TCRdb re-called the multiplex PCR reads through MiXCR, storing one row per CDR3 protein. The sample includes a few hundred thousand distinct CDR3 sequences, over 20% of them seen just once. Sequenced material: blood. The receptor source for this set is a man aged 30 to 39 with Graves' ophthalmopathy.

This clonotype came up many times. The chain recombines TRBV15 with TRBJ2-7; TRBD1 matches 8 bases. The V and J ends lost 3 bases and 1 base, in that order; junction bases with no gene match: 8. This CDR3 is 16 amino acids long. CDR1 is LNHNV and CDR2 is YYDKDF in the germline V gene (reference sequence). The CDR3 loop reads CATSRYTGGSSYEQYF. The DNA of the CDR3 is TGTGCCACCAGCAGGTATACAGGGGGATCGTCCTACGAGCAGTACTTC.

This clonotype was found a few times. This sequence joins TRBV6-1 and TRBJ2-1, with 7 bases identical to TRBD2. This CDR3 is 13 amino acids long. Germline V gene data show CDR1 as MNHNS and CDR2 as SASEGT. V dropped 10 bases and J dropped 9; count of bases not matched to a gene: 12. The CDR3 DNA reads as TGTGCCACCTGGGCAAGCGGGATGGGTGAGCAGTTCTTC. The encoded protein is CATWASGMGEQFF.

Remarks on this clonotype: Given a much more abundant clone one base away, this may be a read error. This rearrangement joins TRBV7-9 to TRBJ2-7; D is perhaps TRBD1 (5 bases). V dropped 3 bases and J dropped 0 bases, with 6 bases sitting between them. The germline gives CDR1 SEHNR, CDR2 FQNEAQ (reference sequence). The CDR3 loop spans 13 amino acids. The CDR3 region has the DNA TGTGCCAGCAGCTTCGACAGCTCCTACGAGCAGTACTTC. Protein: CASSFDSSYEQYF.

This rearrangement joins TRBV28 to TRBJ1-5; D unclear. V was pared by 8 bases and J by 3 bases, with 8 bases between. The CDR3 length is 12 residues. Germline loops: CDR1 MDHEN, CDR2 SYDVKM. CDR3 loop: CASLRYNQPQHF. The CDR3, as DNA: TGTGCCAGCTTGCGGTACAATCAGCCCCAGCATTTT.

This clonotype showed up many times. J is TRBJ1-2 and V is TRBV3-1; D may be TRBD1 (6 bases). Germline V gene sequence: CDR1 LGHDT, CDR2 YNNKEL (reference sequence). Trimming removed 1 base at V and 4 bases at J, with 10 bases between. The CDR3 contains 14 residues. The CDR3 is CASSQGLQGYGYTF. The CDR3 DNA follows: TGTGCCAGCAGCCAAGGGTTACAGGGCTATGGCTACACCTTC.

There are a few counts of this clonotype. The rearrangement links TRBV10-3 to TRBJ2-7, with 16 bases aligning to TRBD2. The CDR3 has 15 residues. The V segment lost 6 bases and the J segment 2 bases; nucleotides outside the gene matches: 1. Germline V lookup: CDR1 ENHRY, CDR2 SYGVKD. The CDR3 here is CAIRGTSGRAYEQYF. CDR3 DNA: TGTGCCATCAGGGGGACTAGCGGGAGGGCCTACGAGCAGTACTTC.

This clonotype was recorded many times. This chain uses TRBV2 with TRBJ1-6; D remains ambiguous. V was pared by 4 bases and J by 6 bases, with 13 bases between. This CDR3 comprises 15 residues. Germline lookup yields CDR1 SNHLY and CDR2 FYNNEI. The CDR3 sequence: CASSVQEIGNSPLHF. In nucleotides, the CDR3 is TGTGCCAGCAGTGTTCAGGAGATCGGTAATTCACCCCTCCACTTT.

The chain employs TRBV5-4 and TRBJ1-2; D is perhaps TRBD1 (6 bases). Germline CDR1 SGHNT, CDR2 YYREEE (reference sequence). Trimming took off 1 base at V and 6 bases at J, with 16 bases between the two ends. This CDR3 is built from 15 residues. The CDR3 spells CASSLLGTGWDGYTF. The CDR3 DNA follows: TGTGCCAGCAGCTTGCTCGGAACAGGGTGGGATGGCTACACCTTC.

This clonotype was seen more than once but under ten times. CDR3 coding DNA: TGTGCCAGCAGTTTGGGAACAGGACAAACCTATGGCTACACCTTC. This encodes CASSLGTGQTYGYTF. V is TRBV27 and J is TRBJ1-2; D is perhaps TRBD1 (5 bases). The V end lost 3 bases, the J end lost 4 bases, and 15 bases lay between the germline ends. Germline V gene sequence: CDR1 MNHEY, CDR2 SMNVEV (reference sequence). This CDR3 has 15 amino acids.

This clonotype occurred many times. The chain uses TRBV7-2 and TRBJ2-1; D is unclear. The CDR3 is 17 amino acids. The germline gives CDR1 SGHTA, CDR2 FQGNSA. V was pared by 4 bases and J by 2 bases, with 18 bases between. CDR3 sequence reads: CASSSLGWGRPYNEQFF. The CDR3 DNA follows: TGTGCCAGCAGCTCCCTCGGGTGGGGAAGACCCTACAATGAGCAGTTCTTC.

The chain uses TRBV7-2 and TRBJ2-2, with D hard to call. V was trimmed by 5 bases and J by 7 bases, leaving 11 bases between them. The CDR3 is 13 residues long. CDR1 is SGHTA and CDR2 is FQGNSA in the germline V gene. The CDR3 is CASSRETGGELFF. As DNA, the CDR3 is TGTGCCAGCAGCAGAGAAACTGGCGGGGAGCTGTTTTTT.

This rearrangement joins TRBV9 to TRBJ1-6; D is uncertain. The germline V gene encodes CDR1 SGDLS and CDR2 YYNGEE. CDR3 length: 15 residues. Trimming stripped 4 bases from V and 8 bases from J, with 16 bases between. CDR3 protein: CASSYGRLPDSPLHF. The CDR3 DNA is TGTGCCAGCAGCTACGGACGCCTCCCGGATTCACCCCTCCACTTT.

This clonotype was recorded a few times. V is TRBV20-1 and J is TRBJ2-3, with TRBD2 identical over 7 bases. Per the germline V gene, CDR1 is DFQATT and CDR2 is SNEGSKA (reference sequence). CDR3 length: 18 residues. J gave up 3 bases and V 4 bases, and 19 bases lay outside the gene matches. The CDR3 here is CSATGRIAGEARTDTQYF. CDR3 bases: TGCAGTGCTACCGGGCGAATTGCGGGAGAAGCGAGGACAGATACGCAGTATTTT.

The chain couples TRBV29-1 to TRBJ2-7; D may be TRBD2 (5 bases). Germline V gene lookup returns CDR1 SQVTM and CDR2 ANQGSEA. The CDR3 extends over 13 amino acids. Trimming shortened V by 1 base and J by 5 bases, and 12 bases separated the two germline ends. Here the CDR3 DNA reads TGCAGCGTTGAAGCGTGGGCTAGCCACGAGCAGTACTTC. This codes for CSVEAWASHEQYF.